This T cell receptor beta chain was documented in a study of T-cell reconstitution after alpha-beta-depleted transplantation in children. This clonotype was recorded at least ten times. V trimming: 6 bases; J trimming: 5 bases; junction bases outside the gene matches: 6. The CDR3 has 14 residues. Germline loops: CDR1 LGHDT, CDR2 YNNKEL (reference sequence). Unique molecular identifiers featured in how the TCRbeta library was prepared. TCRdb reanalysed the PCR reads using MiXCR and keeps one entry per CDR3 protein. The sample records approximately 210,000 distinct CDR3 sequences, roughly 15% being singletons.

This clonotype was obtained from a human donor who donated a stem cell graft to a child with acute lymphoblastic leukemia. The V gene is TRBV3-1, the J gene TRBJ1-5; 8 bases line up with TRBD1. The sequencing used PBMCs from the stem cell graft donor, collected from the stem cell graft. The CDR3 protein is CASSDQDRDQPQHF. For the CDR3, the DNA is TGTGCCAGCAGTGACCAGGACAGGGATCAGCCCCAGCATTTT.